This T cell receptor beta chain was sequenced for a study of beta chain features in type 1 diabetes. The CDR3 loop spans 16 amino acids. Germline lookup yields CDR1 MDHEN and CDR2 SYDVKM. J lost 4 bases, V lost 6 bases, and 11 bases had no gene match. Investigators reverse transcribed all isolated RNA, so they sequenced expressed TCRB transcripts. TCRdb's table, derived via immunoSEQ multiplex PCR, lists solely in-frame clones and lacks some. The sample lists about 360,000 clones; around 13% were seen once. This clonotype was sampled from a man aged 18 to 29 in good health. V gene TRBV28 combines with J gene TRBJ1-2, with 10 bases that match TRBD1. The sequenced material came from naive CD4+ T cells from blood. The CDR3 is CASRPPPGQGPYGYTF. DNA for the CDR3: TGTGCCAGCAGGCCACCCCCGGGACAGGGGCCCTATGGCTACACCTTC.